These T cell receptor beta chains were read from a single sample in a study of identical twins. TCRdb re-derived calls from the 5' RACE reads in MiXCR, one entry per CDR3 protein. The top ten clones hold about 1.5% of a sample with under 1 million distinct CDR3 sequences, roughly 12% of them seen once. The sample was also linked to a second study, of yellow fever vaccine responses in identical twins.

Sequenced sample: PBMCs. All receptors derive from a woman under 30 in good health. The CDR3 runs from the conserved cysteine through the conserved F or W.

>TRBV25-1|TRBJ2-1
CASSELGMGRGGDEQFF
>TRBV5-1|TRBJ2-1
CASSLAITGVSYNEQFF
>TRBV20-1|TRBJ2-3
CSAPPGGNQLGTDTQYF
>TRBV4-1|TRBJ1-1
CASSQDPQGMNTEAFF
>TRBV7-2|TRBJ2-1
CASSLGLGGAGEQFF
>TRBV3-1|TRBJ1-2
CASRYSDRDIGYTF
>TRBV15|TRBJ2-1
CATSRVNIRSASYNEQFF
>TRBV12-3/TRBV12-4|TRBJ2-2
CASSRLPPNTGELFF
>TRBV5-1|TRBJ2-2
CASSLSQGSPGELFF
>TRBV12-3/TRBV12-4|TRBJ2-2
CASSYGQGGRELFF
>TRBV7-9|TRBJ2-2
CASSFGYAGELFF
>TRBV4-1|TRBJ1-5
CASSQGVAGAGNQPQHF
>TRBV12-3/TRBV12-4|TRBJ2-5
CASSPRTRRETQYF
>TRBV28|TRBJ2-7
CASNRPGAEQYF
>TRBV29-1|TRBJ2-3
CSVDLHTDTQYF
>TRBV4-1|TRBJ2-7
CASSHRLAVTYEQYF
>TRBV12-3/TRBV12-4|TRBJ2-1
CASSPSGQGGNEQFF
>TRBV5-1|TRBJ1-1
CASSYTDNTEAFF
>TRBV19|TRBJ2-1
CASIDRVAGYNEQFF
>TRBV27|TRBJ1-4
CASSLYRGSAEKLFF
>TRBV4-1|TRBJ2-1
CASSPSSILTGDNEQFF
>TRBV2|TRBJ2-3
CASTRPTGARTDTQYF
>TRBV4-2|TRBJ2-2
CASSQVPSGGAGELFF
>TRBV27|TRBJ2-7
CASRDRAYEQYF
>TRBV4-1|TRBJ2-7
CASSQEKREGSYEQYF
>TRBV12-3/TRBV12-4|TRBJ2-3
CASRDPRGTGDEAQYF
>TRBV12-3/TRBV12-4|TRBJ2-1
CASSLGGHSEQFF
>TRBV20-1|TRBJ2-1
CSASGRGYFF
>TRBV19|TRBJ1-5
CASSITGPRNQPQHF
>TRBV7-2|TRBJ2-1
CASSFPRGGGPYNEQFF
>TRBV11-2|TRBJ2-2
CASSLTSGRASTGELFF
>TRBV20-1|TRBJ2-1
CSAPSGGYSLQEQFF
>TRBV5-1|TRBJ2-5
CASTPTGWETQYF
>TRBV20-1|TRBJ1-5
CSARPDTSNQPQHF
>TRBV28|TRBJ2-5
CASSLRVEYGLPYQETQYF
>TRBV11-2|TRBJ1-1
CASSQTPRHTQRTEAFF
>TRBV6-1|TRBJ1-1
CASTEGAWQGGTEAFF
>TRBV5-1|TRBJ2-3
CASSLELDPSTDTQYF
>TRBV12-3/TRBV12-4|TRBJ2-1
CASSPDRYDSYNEQFF
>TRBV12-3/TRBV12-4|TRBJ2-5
CASSWSSGSGETQYF
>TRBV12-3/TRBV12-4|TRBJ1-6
CASSFSPEANSPLHF
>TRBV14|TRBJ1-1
CASSQEGAKNTEAFF
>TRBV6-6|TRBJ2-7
CASSRLPYEQYF
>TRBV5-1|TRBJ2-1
CASSLALTSYNEQFF
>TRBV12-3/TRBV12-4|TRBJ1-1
CASSHPPGGGVNTEAFF
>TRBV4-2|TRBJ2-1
CASSQGVLADGNEQFF
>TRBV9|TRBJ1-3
CASSVVGEGAGNTIYF
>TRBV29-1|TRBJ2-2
CSVDSDGGELFF